The 17 T cell receptor beta chains below come from one sample, sequenced in a study of PD-1 blockade in mismatch repair-deficient tumors. Sequencing was performed with immunoSEQ multiplex PCR; in TCRdb, only in-frame clones are kept and a portion is missing. The sample shows around 100,000 clones, around 80% of them seen only once. This specimen consisted of peripheral blood, obtained 60 weeks after starting pembrolizumab. The receptors here all came from an adult with mismatch repair-deficient cancer.

This chain uses TRBV18 with TRBJ1-1; possibly TRBD1 for D (5 bases). The CDR3 is made up of 16 amino acids. Germline V CDR1 and CDR2: KGHSH, LQKENI. Deletions cut 3 bases from V and 5 bases from J, with 19 bases between. CDR3 DNA: TGTGCCAGCTCACCCGATTCGGGGGTCGGTTGGACTGAAGCTTTCTTT. Residues: CASSPDSGVGWTEAFF. The variable domain in full, completed from reference TRBV18 and TRBJ1-1, reads NAGVMQNPRHLVRRRGQEARLRCSPMKGHSHVYWYRQLPEEGLKFMVYLQKENIIDESGMPKERFSAEFPKEGPSILRIQQVVRGDSAAYFCASSPDSGVGWTEAFFGQGTRLTVV.

For this clone: One junction end disagrees with the germline gene, perhaps due to a read error. The identical CDR3 is also encoded by other nucleotide sequences in the sample. The rearrangement joins TRBV10-3 to TRBJ2-7, with D maybe TRBD1 (6 bases). In germline, CDR1 is ENHRY, CDR2 SYGVKD. This CDR3 contains 14 residues. CDR3 residues: CAISTGTIVHEQYF. CDR3 nucleotide sequence: TGTGCCATCAGTACCGGGACAATTGTACACGAGCAATACTTC.

The chain carries TRBV19 and TRBJ2-1; 7 nucleotides match TRBD1. CDR1 is LNHDA and CDR2 is SQIVND in the germline V gene (reference sequence). The CDR3 runs to 15 residues. V trimming: 4 bases; J trimming: 3 bases; junction bases outside the gene matches: 6. CDR3 in DNA: TGTGCCAGTAGTACGGGACAGTCTTACTACAATGAGCAGTTCTTC. The encoded protein is CASSTGQSYYNEQFF.

The chain combines TRBV14 with TRBJ2-7; D is undetermined. Germline CDR1 reads SGHDN; CDR2 reads FVKESK. V lost 2 bases to trimming and J lost 3 bases, with 20 bases between them. The CDR3 runs 17 residues. CDR3 DNA: TGTGCCAGCAGCCAACGGCCTGGGAATAAAAACCACTACGAGCAGTACTTC. This gives the protein CASSQRPGNKNHYEQYF.

The chain links TRBV9 to TRBJ1-5; D gene ambiguous. The CDR3 totals 15 residues. Germline CDR1 reads SGDLS; CDR2 reads YYNGEE. With 3 bases removed from V and 5 bases from J, the gap between germline ends came to 15 bases. The CDR3 bases are TGTGCCAGCAGCGCATCGGACTCCTCTTATCAGCCCCAGCATTTT. Translation: CASSASDSSYQPQHF.

J is TRBJ1-2 and V is TRBV29-1; D gene ambiguous. The germline V gene encodes CDR1 SQVTM and CDR2 ANQGSEA. The V gene lost 4 bases and the J gene lost 4 bases, with 7 bases spanning the gap. The CDR3 spans 11 residues. The CDR3 is CSVANAYGYTF. The CDR3 bases are TGCAGCGTTGCGAATGCCTATGGCTACACCTTC. Together with reference TRBV29-1 and TRBJ1-2, the CDR3 gives the full variable domain: SAVISQKPSRDICQRGTSLTIQCQVDSQVTMMFWYRQQPGQSLTLIATANQGSEATYESGFVIDKFPISRPNLTFSTLTVSNMSPEDSSIYLCSVANAYGYTFGSGTRLTVV.

The chain links TRBV30 to TRBJ2-3; TRBD2 aligns across 7 bases. The CDR3 loop spans 17 amino acids. Germline V gives CDR1 GTSNPN, CDR2 SVGIG (reference sequence). Trimming cost V 0 bases and J 2 bases; bases outside gene matches: 11. The CDR3 here is CAWSVRRSLAVTDTQYF. CDR3 sequence (DNA): TGTGCCTGGAGTGTACGAAGAAGTCTAGCGGTCACAGATACGCAGTATTTT.

This clone has a single count. The J gene is TRBJ1-2, the V gene TRBV20-1; no definite D call. The germline gives CDR1 DFQATT, CDR2 SNEGSKA (reference sequence). Trimming shortened V by 0 bases and J by 10 bases, and 9 bases separated the two germline ends. This CDR3 spans 11 amino acids. The CDR3 nucleotides read TGCAGTGCTAGAGATAAGAATTACTACACCTTC. It is translated as CSARDKNYYTF.

The chain recombines TRBV2 with TRBJ2-2, with D unresolved. V shed 2 bases and J shed 4 bases, with 11 bases lying between them. This CDR3 has 15 amino acids. In germline, CDR1 is SNHLY, CDR2 FYNNEI. The CDR3: CASSETLGRTGELFF. The CDR3 bases are TGTGCCAGCAGTGAAACCCTAGGCCGCACCGGGGAGCTGTTTTTT.

The V gene is TRBV6-5, the J gene TRBJ1-2; 7 nucleotides agree with TRBD1. The CDR3 contains 15 residues. V trimming: 6 bases; J trimming: 2 bases; junction bases outside the gene matches: 9. Germline CDR1 is MNHEY and CDR2 is SVGAGI. DNA of the CDR3: TGTGCCAGCAGAATACGACAGGGAGAAAACTATGGCTACACCTTC. Translation: CASRIRQGENYGYTF.

This chain links TRBV19 with TRBJ2-1; unclear D gene. The CDR3 totals 14 residues. Germline V gene sequence: CDR1 LNHDA, CDR2 SQIVND (reference sequence). Trimming cost V 0 bases and J 1 base, with 4 bases left between them. The CDR3 here is CASSIEGSYNEQFF. The CDR3 bases are TGTGCCAGTAGTATAGAGGGTTCCTACAATGAGCAGTTCTTC.

The chain uses TRBV27 and TRBJ2-7; tentatively, D is TRBD1 (6 bases). There are 14 residues in the CDR3. V was cut by 2 bases and J by 4 bases, with 12 bases left in between. CDR1 is MNHEY and CDR2 is SMNVEV in the germline V gene (reference sequence). The CDR3 DNA reads TGTGCCAGCAGTTTAGCCAGGGGTCCATACGAGCAGTACTTC. Protein: CASSLARGPYEQYF.

The chain links TRBV5-4 to TRBJ2-2, with D perhaps matching TRBD2 (6 bases). Germline CDR1 SGHNT, CDR2 YYREEE (reference sequence). The CDR3 sequence is 18 residues long. Trimming pared 2 bases from V and 4 bases from J, leaving 21 bases between. CDR3 sequence: CASSFGGTASAGTGELFF. Written as DNA, the CDR3 is TGTGCCAGCAGCTTTGGGGGTACGGCTAGCGCGGGCACCGGGGAGCTGTTTTTT.

The CDR3 coding sequence is TGTGCCAGTAAGGAGGGCACCGACTATGGCTACACCTTC. Translating gives CASKEGTDYGYTF. The chain employs TRBV19 and TRBJ1-2; no firm D call. Germline V gives CDR1 LNHDA, CDR2 SQIVND (reference sequence). Trimming removed 7 bases at V and 3 bases at J, with 12 bases between. The CDR3 extends over 13 amino acids.

The chain uses TRBV29-1 and TRBJ1-2; TRBD1 agrees at 8 bases. The CDR3 loop spans 14 amino acids. V lost 2 bases and J lost 1; bases outside the gene matches: 3. The V gene's germline CDR1 is SQVTM and CDR2 ANQGSEA. CDR3 amino acids: CSVEPTGVNYGYTF. Written as DNA, the CDR3 is TGCAGCGTTGAACCGACAGGGGTTAACTATGGCTACACCTTC.

The chain recombines TRBV5-6 with TRBJ2-3; 8 nucleotides align to TRBD2. This CDR3 has 16 residues. V shed 0 bases, J shed 2 bases, and the junction held 5 bases outside the gene matches. CDR1 is SGHDT, CDR2 YYEEEE, per germline. CDR3 loop: CASSLELAGATDTQYF. The CDR3 nucleotides read TGTGCCAGCAGCTTGGAGCTAGCGGGCGCCACAGATACGCAGTATTTT.

The genes are TRBV5-4 and TRBJ1-2; D unresolved. Germline V gives CDR1 SGHNT, CDR2 YYREEE (reference sequence). The CDR3 has 14 amino acids. Trimming pared 0 bases from V and 3 bases from J, leaving 9 bases between. This CDR3 reads CASSLEGGHYGYTF. CDR3 DNA: TGTGCCAGCAGCTTGGAGGGCGGACACTATGGCTACACCTTC.